The following is a TCR beta chain sequence with its context. Its antigen remains undetermined. No per-base quality is available; no much larger clone lies one base away. The 40 or so donors, aged roughly 6 to 90 years, were systemically healthy Caucasian individuals from Russia. Around 9.7 milliliters of peripheral blood were collected from each donor into EDTA-treated Vacutainer tubes. Ficoll-Paque density-gradient centrifugation was used to isolate PBMCs, with at least 7 million per sample. Trizol reagent was used to extract total RNA from the PBMCs, yielding at least 5.5 micrograms per sample. The percentages of naive CD45RAhigh/CD27high T cells were determined by flow cytometry on a PBMC aliquot from every donor. Libraries were prepared through 5' RACE. TCRdb shows the sequencer as Illumina HiSeq 2500. A second 7 to 11 cycle PCR used a sample-barcoded 5' primer and a J-beta primer mix. A unique molecular identifier was introduced onto each TCR beta cDNA molecule by a template-switch 5' adaptor carrying 12 random nucleotides. At least 2.5 million CDR3-containing paired-end reads were obtained from each sample. First-strand cDNA was synthesized from all RNA with the Mint cDNA synthesis kit, primed by a TRBC-specific oligonucleotide. Following uracil-DNA glycosylase treatment, all cDNA underwent a first 18-cycle PCR with the universal primers M1SS and BC2_uni_R. The original methods were these. For normalization, 1 million high-quality reads were randomly selected from each sample, with every read carrying a distinct molecular identifier. Instead of being binned into consensus sequences, reads with shared molecular identifiers were discarded. MiTCR, run with a Q25 quality threshold and the strictest error-elimination algorithm, handled CDR3 identification, clonotype clustering and error correction. A nonparametric unseen species model using Euler transformation provided a lower-bound estimate of total TCR beta diversity. TCRdb reprocessing: public reads trimmed at Q25 with fastp, clones called with MiXCR, in-frame beta chains kept. Identical CDR3 proteins give one entry, which carries the most common genes and DNA. TCRdb's processing, not the authors', yielded these V and J calls. The sample table records fewer than 2,000,000 distinct CDR3 sequences; 30% to 35% of these occur just once. The top ten hold approximately 11% of the sample.

Measured from the cysteine to the phenylalanine, the CDR3 is 14 residues long. The kept DNA is CDR3 alone, 42 bases in frame from the first base. The junction carries 9 bases between V and J, which are trimmed by 4 bases and 0 bases respectively. The germline V gene (reference sequence) specifies DFQATT as CDR1 and SNEGSKA as CDR2. The entry originates in a study of blood T cells in healthy people across ages (dated by TCRdb to between 2014 and 2016). A note on the overall study: In model experiments, roughly one uniquely barcoded TCR beta cDNA molecule per two T cells was captured by template switching. Using deep sequencing normalized with unique cDNA molecular identifiers, the study measured how TCR beta repertoire diversity changes with age. The donors were divided into four age groups: young (average around 17 years), middle-aged (approximately 39), aged (approximately 64) and long-lived (roughly 82). To avoid experimental bias, donors of different ages were randomly spread across the sequencing lanes. Using the same blood draw, the study looked at two additional independent replicas of 1 million unique cDNA reads for two donors, one aged 18 to 30 and the other aged 80 or older.

Findings and caveats that apply to the study as a whole: Estimates of total diversity from one million sequenced T cells were regarded as lower bounds and underestimates. Observed TCR beta diversity per million T cells fell roughly linearly with age, and a significant reduction was already apparent by age around 39. There was a strong correlation between observed TCR beta diversity and the percentage of naive T cells measured by flow cytometry. Donor CMV infection status was unknown, potentially confounding age-related changes in expanded clonotypes. Because profiling used bulk unsorted PBMCs, naive and antigen-experienced compartments could not be compared conclusively. Compared with the aged group, more naive CD4+ T cells, fewer expanded clones and increased TCR diversity were shown by the long-lived group, suggesting age selection.

The rearrangement combines TRBV20-1 with TRBJ1-4; the D gene remains uncertain. This TCR came from a woman aged 25 to 39 in good health. The sequencing sample was made of blood. CDR3 protein: CSATTVATNEKLFF. The DNA sequence follows: TGCAGTGCTACGACGGTTGCAACTAATGAAAAACTGTTTTTT.